The sequence of this T cell receptor (beta chain) was determined in a study of cytomegalovirus exposure and HLA in healthy donors. The germline V gene has CDR1 MNHEY and CDR2 SVGAGI. J gave up 3 bases and V 5 bases, and 7 bases lay outside the gene matches. CDR3 length: 15 residues. PCR used 60 Vbeta primers and 13 Jbeta primers. Sequencing used immunoSEQ multiplex PCR; TCRdb keeps in-frame clones, though not all of them. Seen here are roughly 200,000 clones, about 80% observed once, and the top ten hold approximately 4%. V and J are TRBV6-5 and TRBJ2-3; 8 positions agree with TRBD2. The sample taken for sequencing was PBMCs. The clonotype was recovered from a woman aged 25-40 years in good health and CMV-seropositive. CDR3 nucleotide sequence: TGTGCCAGCAGTGTCCTCGGGGGGGCAACAGATACGCAGTATTTT. This codes for CASSVLGGATDTQYF.